Listed below are T cell receptor beta chains from one sample, sequenced in a study of T cell changes during pregnancy in multiple sclerosis. Method: immunoSEQ multiplex PCR; TCRdb's copy keeps in-frame clones and lacks some. The table records roughly 60,000 clones, less than 95% of them present only once. The material was peripheral blood, obtained in the second trimester of pregnancy. All receptors come from a female donor in good health, enrolled as a control in a pregnancy study. Both conserved end residues are part of each CDR3. A D gene is named only where the DNA matches it firmly. The listing skips clone size in some rows; elsewhere it reads once, few, many or a size class.

D: .
J: TRBJ1-2
V: TRBV7-2
size: .
DNA: TGTGCCAGCAGCTTAGGGACAGCATCCTATGGCTACACCTTC
CDR3: CASSLGTASYGYTF

D: .
J: TRBJ2-7
V: TRBV30
size: .
DNA: TGTGCCTGGAGTGTAGGATCAGGGATGCAGTACTTC
CDR3: CAWSVGSGMQYF

D: TRBD2
J: TRBJ2-5
V: TRBV7-6
size: .
DNA: TGTGCCAGCAGACGGTTAGCGGGAGTCCAAGAGACCCAGTACTTC
CDR3: CASRRLAGVQETQYF

D: TRBD1
J: TRBJ1-6
V: TRBV9
size: .
DNA: TGTGCCAGCAGCGTCGGGACAGGGGGCAATTCACCCCTCCACTTT
CDR3: CASSVGTGGNSPLHF

D: .
J: TRBJ1-2
V: TRBV28
size: .
DNA: TGTGCCAGCAGAGAAGACAACAGGGAGTTTGGGGGCTACACCTTC
CDR3: CASREDNREFGGYTF

D: .
J: TRBJ2-5
V: TRBV6-1
size: .
DNA: TGTGCCACCTCCAGGGATCCCGGCCCAGAGACCCAGTACTTC
CDR3: CATSRDPGPETQYF

D: TRBD1
J: TRBJ1-1
V: TRBV10-2
size: .
DNA: TGCGCCAGCAAATTCACAGGGGGGACTGAAGCTTTCTTT
CDR3: CASKFTGGTEAFF

D: TRBD1
J: TRBJ2-7
V: TRBV11-2
size: once
DNA: TGTGCCAGCAGCACATTCGGACAGGACTACGAGCAGTACTTC
CDR3: CASSTFGQDYEQYF

D: .
J: TRBJ2-2
V: TRBV5-4
size: .
DNA: TGTGCCAGCAGCCTTCGACGGGGGAACACCGGGGAGCTGTTTTTT
CDR3: CASSLRRGNTGELFF

D: TRBD1
J: TRBJ2-7
V: TRBV4-2
size: few
DNA: TGTGCCAGCAGCCAACACCAGGGGGATCTGTCCTACGAGCAGTACTTC
CDR3: CASSQHQGDLSYEQYF

D: .
J: TRBJ2-7
V: TRBV30
size: .
DNA: TGTGCCTGGAGTGAGGGGGTCTACGAGCAGTACTTC
CDR3: CAWSEGVYEQYF